A selection of T cell receptor beta chains follows, all from one sample in a study of shared clonotypes between healthy human individuals. This table comes from immunoSEQ multiplex PCR, and its TCRdb copy is limited to in-frame clones, with some not included. The sample shows some 1.5 million clones, roughly 98% of them seen only once. Sequencing was done on a sample of naive CD4+ T cells sorted from blood. All receptors come from a young man in good health. The CDR3 runs from the conserved cysteine through the conserved F or W. The D gene is left open where the match is weak. A row's size may be missing; if present it is once, few, many or a size class.

D	V	size	J	DNA	CDR3
NA	TRBV18	NA	TRBJ1-1	TGTGCCAGCTCACCCAAAGGACAGCTACACACTGAAGCTTTCTTT	CASSPKGQLHTEAFF
TRBD1	TRBV25-1	NA	TRBJ2-5	TGTGCCAGCAGTGCTTTGACAGGGGGGAAAGAGACCCAGTACTTC	CASSALTGGKETQYF
NA	TRBV28	NA	TRBJ1-2	TGTGCCAGCAGTACTTCCGTGACAGGTACTTCTCCTTATGGCTACACCTTC	CASSTSVTGTSPYGYTF
NA	TRBV10-2	NA	TRBJ2-1	TGCGCCAGCAGCAACATCCTCCCCAATGAGCAGTTCTTC	CASSNILPNEQFF
NA	TRBV27	NA	TRBJ1-1	TGTGCCAGCAGCGTATTCAATCCGGGACGGACTGAAGCTTTCTTT	CASSVFNPGRTEAFF
NA	TRBV6-1	NA	TRBJ2-2	TGTGCCAGCATTATGATCGGGGAGCTGTTTTTT	CASIMIGELFF
TRBD1	TRBV9	NA	TRBJ1-1	TGTGCCAGCAGCGTAGCCTCAGGGGGCACTGAAGCTTTCTTT	CASSVASGGTEAFF
NA	TRBV5-1	NA	TRBJ2-3	TGCGCCAGCAGCCCACGACAGTTCACAGATACGCAGTATTTT	CASSPRQFTDTQYF
NA	TRBV19	NA	TRBJ2-1	TGTGCCAGTAGTATGACGAGGGGGGATGAGCAGTTCTTC	CASSMTRGDEQFF
NA	TRBV5-6	NA	TRBJ2-2	TGTGCCAGCAGAACAAGGACTATCACGAACACCGGGGAGCTGTTTTTT	CASRTRTITNTGELFF
NA	TRBV9	NA	TRBJ1-4	TGTGCCAGCAGCGTAGGGCAGGGTGATGAAAAACTGTTTTTT	CASSVGQGDEKLFF
NA	TRBV4-1	NA	TRBJ2-3	TGCGCCAGCAGCCAAGTGGGGGTTAGCACAGATACGCAGTATTTT	CASSQVGVSTDTQYF
TRBD1	TRBV28	NA	TRBJ1-2	TGTGCCAGCTTCATTTCAGGGGGCACTCTCTATGGCTACACCTTC	CASFISGGTLYGYTF
TRBD2	TRBV6-5	once	TRBJ2-7	TGTGCCAGCACAACTAGCGGGGGCTACGAGCAGTACTTC	CASTTSGGYEQYF
TRBD2	TRBV28	once	TRBJ2-2	TGTGCCAGCAGAATAGCGGGATTGGACACCGGGGAGCTGTTTTTT	CASRIAGLDTGELFF
NA	TRBV9	once	TRBJ2-7	TGTGCCAGCAGCCCAGCCCCGCGGGGAGACTACGAGCAGTACTTC	CASSPAPRGDYEQYF
NA	TRBV28	NA	TRBJ1-5	TGTGCCAGCAGTGAGGGTACAGGGAAAAATCAGCCCCAGCATTTT	CASSEGTGKNQPQHF
NA	TRBV25-1	NA	TRBJ2-3	TGTGCCAGCAGTGAATCAGACAGGGAGGCAGATACGCAGTATTTT	CASSESDREADTQYF
NA	TRBV5-1	NA	TRBJ1-1	TGCGCCAGCAGCTTACAGGCGGGGAACACTGAAGCTTTCTTT	CASSLQAGNTEAFF
TRBD1	TRBV5-6	NA	TRBJ2-7	TGTGCCAGCACCGCGAGGACAGGGAAAGTCTACGAGCAGTACTTC	CASTARTGKVYEQYF
TRBD1	TRBV2	NA	TRBJ2-3	TGTGCCAGCAGTGAGGACAGGGTAGGCACAGATACGCAGTATTTT	CASSEDRVGTDTQYF
NA	TRBV18	NA	TRBJ2-5	TGTGCCAGCTCACCAAATCAACAGGAGACCCAGTACTTC	CASSPNQQETQYF
TRBD1	TRBV7-8	NA	TRBJ2-7	TGTGCCAGCAGCTTATATCGACAGGGAATCTCCTACGAGCAGTACTTC	CASSLYRQGISYEQYF
NA	TRBV18	NA	TRBJ1-5	TGTGCCAGCTCACCGGACAGTTATAGCAATCAGCCCCAGCATTTT	CASSPDSYSNQPQHF
TRBD2	TRBV28	NA	TRBJ2-3	TGTGCCAGCAGTGGAACCGGGACTAGCGGGAGGGGGAGCACAGATACGCAGTATTTT	CASSGTGTSGRGSTDTQYF
TRBD1	TRBV27	NA	TRBJ2-7	TGTGCCAGCAGTTTAGACAGGGCTCCCCTCGTCTACGAGCAGTACTTC	CASSLDRAPLVYEQYF
NA	TRBV28	NA	TRBJ2-1	TGTGCCACCTTAAGGGCAGGGGGAGGGTACAATGAGCAGTTCTTC	CATLRAGGGYNEQFF
NA	TRBV27	NA	TRBJ2-7	TGTGCCAGCAGTTTAACGGGGGCCCCCACCTACGAGCAGTACTTC	CASSLTGAPTYEQYF
TRBD1	TRBV29-1	NA	TRBJ2-7	TGCAGCGTTGAAGATCCGGGACAGGGGTACGAGCAGTACTTC	CSVEDPGQGYEQYF